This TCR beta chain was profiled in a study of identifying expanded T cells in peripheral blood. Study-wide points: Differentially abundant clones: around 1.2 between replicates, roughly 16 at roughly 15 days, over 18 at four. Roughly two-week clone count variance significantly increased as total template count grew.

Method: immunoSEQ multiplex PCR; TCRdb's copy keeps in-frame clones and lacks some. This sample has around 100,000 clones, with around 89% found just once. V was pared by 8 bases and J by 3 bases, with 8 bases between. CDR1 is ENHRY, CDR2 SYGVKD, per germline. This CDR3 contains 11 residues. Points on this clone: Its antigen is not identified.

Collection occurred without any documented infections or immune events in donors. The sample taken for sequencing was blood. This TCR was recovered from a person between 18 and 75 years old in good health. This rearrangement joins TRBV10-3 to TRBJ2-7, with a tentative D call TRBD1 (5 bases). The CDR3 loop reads CAIGANYEQYF. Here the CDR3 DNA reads TGTGCCATCGGGGCCAACTACGAGCAGTACTTC.